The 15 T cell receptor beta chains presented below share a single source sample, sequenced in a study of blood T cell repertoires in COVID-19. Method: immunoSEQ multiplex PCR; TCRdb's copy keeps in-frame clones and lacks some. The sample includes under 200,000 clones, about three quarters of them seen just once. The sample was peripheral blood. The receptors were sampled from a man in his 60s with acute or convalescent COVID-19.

This CDR3 is CASSVEPPGGSKREKLFF. Here the CDR3 DNA reads TGTGCCAGCAGCGTAGAACCCCCCGGGGGTTCAAAAAGGGAAAAACTGTTTTTT. V is TRBV9 and J is TRBJ1-4; tentative D call: TRBD1 (5 bases). This CDR3 region has 18 residues. Between the trimmed V and J ends, which lost 0 bases and 8 bases, there was a span of 23 bases. Per the germline V gene, CDR1 is SGDLS and CDR2 is YYNGEE.

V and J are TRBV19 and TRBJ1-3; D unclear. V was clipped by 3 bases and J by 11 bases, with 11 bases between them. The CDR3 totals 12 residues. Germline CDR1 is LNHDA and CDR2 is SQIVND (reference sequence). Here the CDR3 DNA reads TGTGCCAGTAGTATGCGGGCATCCGCCATATATTTT. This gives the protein CASSMRASAIYF.

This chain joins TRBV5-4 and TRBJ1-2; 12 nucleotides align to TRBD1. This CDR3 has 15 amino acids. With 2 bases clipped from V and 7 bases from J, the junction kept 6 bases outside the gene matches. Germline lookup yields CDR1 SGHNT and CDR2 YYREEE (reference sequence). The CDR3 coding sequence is TGTGCCAGCAGCTTAGGGGACAGGGGGCTGCTTGGCTACACCTTC. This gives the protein CASSLGDRGLLGYTF.

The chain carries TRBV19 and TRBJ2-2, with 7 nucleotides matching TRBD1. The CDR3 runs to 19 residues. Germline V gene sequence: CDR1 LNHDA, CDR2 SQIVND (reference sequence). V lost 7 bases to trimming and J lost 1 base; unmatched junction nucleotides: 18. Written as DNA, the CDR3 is TGTGCCAGTACCAGCCTTGCCCAACTGACAGGGAAGAACACCGGGGAGCTGTTTTTT. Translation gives CASTSLAQLTGKNTGELFF.

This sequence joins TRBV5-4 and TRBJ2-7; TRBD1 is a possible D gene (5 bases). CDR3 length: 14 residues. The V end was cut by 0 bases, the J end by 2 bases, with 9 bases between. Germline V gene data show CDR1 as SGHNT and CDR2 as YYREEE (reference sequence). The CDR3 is CASSLGTDTYEQYF. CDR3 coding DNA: TGTGCCAGCAGCTTGGGTACGGACACCTACGAGCAGTACTTC. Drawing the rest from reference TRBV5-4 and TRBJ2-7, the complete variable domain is ETGVTQSPTHLIKTRGQQVTLRCSSQSGHNTVSWYQQALGQGPQFIFQYYREEENGRGNFPPRFSGLQFPNYSSELNVNALELDDSALYLCASSLGTDTYEQYFGPGTRLTVT.

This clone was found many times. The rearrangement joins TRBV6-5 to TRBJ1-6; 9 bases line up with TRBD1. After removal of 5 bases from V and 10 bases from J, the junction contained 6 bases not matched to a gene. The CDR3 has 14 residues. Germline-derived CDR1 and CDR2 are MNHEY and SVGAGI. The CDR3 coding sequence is TGTGCCAGCAGTACGGGACAGGGACCCTCACCCCTCCACTTT. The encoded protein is CASSTGQGPSPLHF.

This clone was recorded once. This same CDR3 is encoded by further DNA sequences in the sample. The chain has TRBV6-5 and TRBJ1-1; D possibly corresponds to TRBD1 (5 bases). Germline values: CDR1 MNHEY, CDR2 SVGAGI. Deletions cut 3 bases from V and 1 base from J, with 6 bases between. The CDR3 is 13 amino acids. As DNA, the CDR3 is TGTGCCAGCAGTTATAGGGGGAACACTGAAGCTTTCTTT. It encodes CASSYRGNTEAFF.

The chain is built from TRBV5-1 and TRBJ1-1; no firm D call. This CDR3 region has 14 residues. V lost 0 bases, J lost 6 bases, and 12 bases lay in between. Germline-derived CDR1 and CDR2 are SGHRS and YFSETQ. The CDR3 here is CASSLEAGPPEAFF. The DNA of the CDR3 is TGCGCCAGCAGCTTGGAGGCGGGTCCCCCTGAAGCTTTCTTT.

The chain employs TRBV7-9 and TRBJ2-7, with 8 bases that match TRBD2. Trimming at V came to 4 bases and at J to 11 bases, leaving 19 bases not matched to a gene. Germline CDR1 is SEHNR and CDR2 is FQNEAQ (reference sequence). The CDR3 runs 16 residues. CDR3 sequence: CASSSSNSGATIRKYF. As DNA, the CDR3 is TGTGCCAGCAGCTCCTCGAATAGCGGGGCTACTATTAGGAAGTACTTC.

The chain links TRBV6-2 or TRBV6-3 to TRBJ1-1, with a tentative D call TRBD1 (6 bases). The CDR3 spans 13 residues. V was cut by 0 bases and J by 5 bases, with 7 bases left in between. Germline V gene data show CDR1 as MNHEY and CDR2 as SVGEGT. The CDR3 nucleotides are TGTGCCAGCAGTTACTCTCAGGGGACTGAAGCTTTCTTT. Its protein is CASSYSQGTEAFF.

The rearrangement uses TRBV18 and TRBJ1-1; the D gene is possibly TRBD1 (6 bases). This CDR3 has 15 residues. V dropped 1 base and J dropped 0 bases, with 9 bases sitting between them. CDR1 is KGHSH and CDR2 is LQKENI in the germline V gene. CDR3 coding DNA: TGTGCCAGCTCACCACAGGCAGGGGTGAACACTGAAGCTTTCTTT. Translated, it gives CASSPQAGVNTEAFF.

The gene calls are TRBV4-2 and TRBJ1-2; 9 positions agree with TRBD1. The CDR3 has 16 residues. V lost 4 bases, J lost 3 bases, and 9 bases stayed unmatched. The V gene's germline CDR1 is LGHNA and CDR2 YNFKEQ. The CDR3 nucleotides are TGTGCCAGCAGCCTTCGACCTCGGACAGGGGACTATGGCTACACCTTC. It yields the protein CASSLRPRTGDYGYTF.

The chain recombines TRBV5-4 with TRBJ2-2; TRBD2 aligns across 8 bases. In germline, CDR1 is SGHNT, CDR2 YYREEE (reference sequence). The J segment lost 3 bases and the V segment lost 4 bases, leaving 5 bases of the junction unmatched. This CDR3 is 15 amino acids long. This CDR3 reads CASSNGGADTGELFF. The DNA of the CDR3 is TGTGCCAGCAGCAACGGGGGGGCTGACACCGGGGAGCTGTTTTTT.

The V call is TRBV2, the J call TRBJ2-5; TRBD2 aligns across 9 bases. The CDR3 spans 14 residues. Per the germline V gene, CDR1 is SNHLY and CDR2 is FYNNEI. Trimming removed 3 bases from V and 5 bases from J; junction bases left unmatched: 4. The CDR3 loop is CASSEFLAGETQYF. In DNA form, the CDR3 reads TGTGCCAGCAGTGAGTTCCTAGCGGGGGAGACCCAGTACTTC.

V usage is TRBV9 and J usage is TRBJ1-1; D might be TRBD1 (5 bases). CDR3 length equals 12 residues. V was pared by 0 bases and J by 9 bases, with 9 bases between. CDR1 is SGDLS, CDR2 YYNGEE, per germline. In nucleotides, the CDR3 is TGTGCCAGCAGCGTAGTTCCAGGGAAAGCTTTCTTT. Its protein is CASSVVPGKAFF. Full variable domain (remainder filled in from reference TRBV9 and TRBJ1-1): DSGVTQTPKHLITATGQRVTLRCSPRSGDLSVYWYQQSLDQGLQFLIQYYNGEERAKGNILERFSAQQFPDLHSELNLSSLELGDSALYFCASSVVPGKAFFGQGTRLTVV.